What follows are 13 T cell receptor beta chains derived from one specimen sequenced in a study of blood T cell repertoires in COVID-19. Profiling relied on immunoSEQ multiplex PCR, and the TCRdb table lists in-frame clones only, not all of them. Among 100,000 to 150,000 clones listed, about 76% were seen once. Sequencing was done on a sample of peripheral blood. The source is a woman in her sixties or seventies with active or convalescent COVID-19.

V gene TRBV27 combines with J gene TRBJ2-5, with D possibly TRBD2 on 6 matching bases. Per germline, CDR1 MNHEY and CDR2 SMNVEV (reference sequence). The CDR3 spans 14 residues. V lost 3 bases and J lost 6, with 14 bases in between. The chain's CDR3 is CASSLTGSGKTQYF. The CDR3 DNA follows: TGTGCCAGCAGTTTGACCGGGAGTGGGAAGACCCAGTACTTC.

The chain couples TRBV19 to TRBJ1-5, with D unresolved. The CDR3 sequence is 15 residues long. Germline lookup yields CDR1 LNHDA and CDR2 SQIVND (reference sequence). The V and J ends lost 7 bases and 4 bases respectively, with 17 bases between them. The CDR3 region is CASTPRGLGNQPQHF. The CDR3 DNA follows: TGTGCCAGTACCCCGAGAGGATTAGGTAATCAGCCCCAGCATTTT.

The V gene is TRBV11-2, the J gene TRBJ2-2, with TRBD2 matching 8 bases. This CDR3 is built from 14 residues. CDR1 is SGHAT, CDR2 FQNNGV, per germline. Unmatched junction bases numbered 6, after V lost 5 bases and J lost 7 bases. The CDR3 is CASSRLREGGELFF. In DNA, the CDR3 is TGTGCCAGCAGCCGACTCCGGGAGGGCGGGGAGCTGTTTTTT. Drawing the rest from reference TRBV11-2 and TRBJ2-2, the complete variable domain is EAGVAQSPRYKIIEKRQSVAFWCNPISGHATLYWYQQILGQGPKLLIQFQNNGVVDDSQLPKDRFSAERLKGVDSTLKIQPAKLEDSAVYLCASSRLREGGELFFGEGSRLTVL.

This clone appeared a single time. The chain is built from TRBV9 and TRBJ1-4, with unresolved D. V dropped 0 bases and J dropped 7 bases, with 10 bases sitting between them. In germline, CDR1 is SGDLS, CDR2 YYNGEE. This CDR3 comprises 14 residues. CDR3 in amino acids: CASSVGVLSEKLFF. DNA for the CDR3: TGTGCCAGCAGCGTAGGAGTATTGAGTGAAAAACTGTTTTTT.

The chain carries TRBV11-1 and TRBJ2-4; weak D call: TRBD2 (5 bases). The V end was cut by 1 base, the J end by 5 bases, with 6 bases between. Germline lookup yields CDR1 SGHAT and CDR2 FQDESV (reference sequence). The CDR3 has 13 residues. CDR3 DNA sequence: TGTGCCAGCAGCTTAGGGGGAGAAAACATTCAGTACTTC. It codes for CASSLGGENIQYF.

The chain recombines TRBV2 with TRBJ2-5, with D hard to call. V lost 8 bases and J lost 1, with 20 bases in between. CDR3 size: 16 residues. Germline-derived CDR1 and CDR2 are SNHLY and FYNNEI. CDR3 coding DNA: TGTGCCAGCGACTCAGCTGGGTCGTCGTCCCAAGAGACCCAGTACTTC. Its protein is CASDSAGSSSQETQYF.

The V and J genes are TRBV20-1 and TRBJ2-3, with 12 bases fitting TRBD2. Germline loops: CDR1 DFQATT, CDR2 SNEGSKA (reference sequence). This CDR3 contains 16 residues. Germline trimming cut 3 bases from V and 2 bases from J; bases unmatched to any gene: 6. Here the CDR3 reads CSASIGLAGPTDTQYF. The DNA of the CDR3 is TGCAGTGCTAGTATAGGACTAGCGGGACCCACAGATACGCAGTATTTT.

V gene TRBV10-2 combines with J gene TRBJ2-2; 7 nucleotides line up with TRBD1. The CDR3 sequence is 14 residues long. From germline, CDR1 is WSHSY and CDR2 SAAADI. After removal of 3 bases from V and 4 bases from J, the junction contained 2 bases not matched to a gene. The CDR3 loop is CASSEYRGTGELFF. In nucleotides, the CDR3 is TGCGCCAGCAGTGAATACAGGGGCACCGGGGAGCTGTTTTTT.

The rearrangement links TRBV27 to TRBJ2-7, with D perhaps matching TRBD1 (5 bases). The germline V and J ends were trimmed by 7 bases and 2 bases, with 12 bases remaining between them. Germline V CDR1 and CDR2: MNHEY, SMNVEV (reference sequence). The CDR3 contains 13 residues. The DNA of the CDR3 is TGTGCCAGCAAAAGTACAGGTACCTACGAGCAGTACTTC. It codes for CASKSTGTYEQYF.

The rearrangement uses TRBV19 and TRBJ2-3; the match to TRBD1 covers 7 bases. The germline gives CDR1 LNHDA, CDR2 SQIVND (reference sequence). The CDR3 is 14 amino acids. V shed 3 bases, J shed 5 bases, and the junction held 5 bases outside the gene matches. The CDR3 loop reads CASSISRDRDTQYF. For the CDR3, the DNA is TGTGCCAGTAGTATCTCCAGGGACAGAGATACGCAGTATTTT.

The chain joins TRBV6-4 to TRBJ1-2; TRBD1 aligns across 8 bases. The CDR3 length is 14 residues. Germline lookup yields CDR1 MRHNA and CDR2 SNTAGT. V was clipped by 6 bases and J by 1 base; unmatched bases: 4. In nucleotides, the CDR3 is TGTGCCAGCAGACCCGACAGGGGTAACTATGGCTACACCTTC. Translation gives CASRPDRGNYGYTF.

The sample holds a few counts of this clone. This rearrangement joins TRBV25-1 to TRBJ1-2; D is possibly TRBD1 (5 bases). The CDR3 sequence is 14 residues long. The V gene's germline CDR1 is MGHDK and CDR2 SYGVNS. V lost 5 bases and J lost 7, with 17 bases in between. In nucleotides, the CDR3 is TGTGCCAGCAGTCTGGGGCTGGGGGAGGGTGGCTACACCTTC. It specifies CASSLGLGEGGYTF.

J is TRBJ2-5 and V is TRBV12-3 or TRBV12-4; possible D gene TRBD1, 6 bases. The V and J ends lost 5 bases and 4 bases respectively, with 11 bases between them. The CDR3 length is 13 residues. The CDR3 nucleotides are TGTGCCAGCAGTCCCTCAGGGGCAGAGACCCAGTACTTC. Its protein is CASSPSGAETQYF.